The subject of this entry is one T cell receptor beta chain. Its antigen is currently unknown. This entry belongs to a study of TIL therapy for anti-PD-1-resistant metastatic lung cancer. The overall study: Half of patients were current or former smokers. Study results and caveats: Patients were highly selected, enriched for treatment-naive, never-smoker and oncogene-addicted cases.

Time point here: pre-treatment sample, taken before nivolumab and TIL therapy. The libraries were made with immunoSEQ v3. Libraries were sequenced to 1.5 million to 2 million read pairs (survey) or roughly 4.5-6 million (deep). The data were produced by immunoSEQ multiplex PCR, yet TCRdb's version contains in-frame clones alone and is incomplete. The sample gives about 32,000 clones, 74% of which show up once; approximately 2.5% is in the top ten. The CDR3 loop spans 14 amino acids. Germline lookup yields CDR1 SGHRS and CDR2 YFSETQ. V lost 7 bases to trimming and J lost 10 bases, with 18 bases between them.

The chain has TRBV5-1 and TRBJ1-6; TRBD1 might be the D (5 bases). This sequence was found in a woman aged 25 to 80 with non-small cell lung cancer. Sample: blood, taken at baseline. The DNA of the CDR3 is TGCGCCAGCGGCGCAGGGTTGCCCCTCTCACCCCTCCACTTT. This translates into CASGAGLPLSPLHF.